The next 23 T cell receptor beta chains were all read from a single sample in a study of shared clonotypes between healthy human individuals. This table comes from immunoSEQ multiplex PCR, and its TCRdb copy is limited to in-frame clones, with some not included. The data hold under 600,000 clones, with around 77% observed a single time. Sequenced: PBMCs. These receptors were obtained from a woman in her 40s in good health. Some clones in this sample may be carry-over from other donors' samples.

This clone was seen at least ten times. The chain links TRBV29-1 to TRBJ2-5; D uncertain. CDR1 SQVTM and CDR2 ANQGSEA come from the germline V gene. V dropped 8 bases and J dropped 4 bases, with 14 bases sitting between them. The CDR3 runs 12 residues. The CDR3 DNA sequence: TGCAGCTACCGCCTGATGGGAGAGACCCAGTACTTC. Translated: CSYRLMGETQYF.

The chain combines TRBV18 with TRBJ1-1; 8 bases are a match to TRBD1. The CDR3 is 13 residues long. The V and J ends lost 5 bases and 5 bases, in that order; junction bases with no gene match: 4. Germline lookup yields CDR1 KGHSH and CDR2 LQKENI. In DNA form, the CDR3 reads TGTGCCAGCTCAGCGACAGGGGATACTGAAGCTTTCTTT. Protein product: CASSATGDTEAFF.

The V gene is TRBV28, the J gene TRBJ1-2; TRBD1 agrees at 7 bases. This CDR3 is 13 amino acids long. J was trimmed by 2 bases and V by 5 bases; bases with no gene match: 2. Germline CDR1 MDHEN, CDR2 SYDVKM. In DNA, the CDR3 is TGTGCCAGCAGTATACAGGGGAACTATGGCTACACCTTC. Translation gives CASSIQGNYGYTF.

This chain links TRBV18 with TRBJ2-3; D is undetermined. The ends were cut back, 4 bases at V and 2 bases at J, with 10 bases in the middle. Per the germline V gene, CDR1 is KGHSH and CDR2 is LQKENI. This CDR3 spans 14 amino acids. The CDR3: CASSRPVDTDTQYF. CDR3 DNA sequence: TGTGCCAGCTCACGACCAGTAGACACAGATACGCAGTATTTT.

V gene TRBV2 combines with J gene TRBJ2-5; TRBD2 might be the D (6 bases). This CDR3 contains 13 residues. The germline V gene encodes CDR1 SNHLY and CDR2 FYNNEI. Trimming took 7 bases from V and 1 from J, leaving 10 bases between them. CDR3 sequence reads: CASTRGLQETQYF. CDR3 in DNA: TGTGCCAGCACGAGGGGACTCCAAGAGACCCAGTACTTC. The whole variable domain, remainder taken from reference TRBV2 and TRBJ2-5, is EPEVTQTPSHQVTQMGQEVILRCVPISNHLYFYWYRQILGQKVEFLVSFYNNEISEKSEIFDDQFSVERPDGSNFTLKIRSTKLEDSAMYFCASTRGLQETQYFGPGTRLLVL.

The CDR3 bases are TGTGCCAGCAGTCAGGCGGGGGCTAACTATGGCTACACCTTC. It codes for CASSQAGANYGYTF. The chain employs TRBV27 and TRBJ1-2; tentatively, D is TRBD1 (5 bases). The V gene's germline CDR1 is MNHEY and CDR2 SMNVEV (reference sequence). The CDR3 totals 14 residues. V shed 5 bases and J shed 0 bases, with 10 bases lying between them.

A note on this clone: No DNA is shown, since the ends of the CDR3 on it are uncertain; the CDR3 is the one TCRdb lists. This chain connects TRBV2 to TRBJ1-2. 12 amino acids form the CDR3, both terminal residues included. Germline CDR1 reads SNHLY; CDR2 reads FYNNEI. The CDR3 here is CASSSSGTGYTF.

The CDR3: CASSEAVCGYTF. CDR3 sequence (DNA): TGTGCCAGCAGTGAAGCGGTTTGTGGCTACACCTTC. The V call is TRBV2, the J call TRBJ1-2; no firm D call. V shed 0 bases and J shed 7 bases, with 6 bases lying between them. The CDR3 has 12 amino acids. Germline V gene data show CDR1 as SNHLY and CDR2 as FYNNEI.

The count of this clone is one. The chain recombines TRBV6-1 with TRBJ1-4, with D possibly being TRBD1 (5 bases). V was cut by 3 bases and J by 7 bases, with 12 bases left in between. There are 14 residues in the CDR3. Germline V gives CDR1 MNHNS, CDR2 SASEGT. CDR3 in DNA: TGTGCCAGCAGTGATGTGCGCGGGGGTGAAAAACTGTTTTTT. Translated: CASSDVRGGEKLFF.

This clone was found a few times. Here the CDR3 omits its conserved ending phenylalanine or tryptophan, so a read error is the likely source. The limits of the CDR3 on the DNA are not certain, so only TCRdb's listed CDR3 is given. J is TRBJ1-3 and V is TRBV9. Inclusive of both ends, the CDR3 amounts to 13 amino acids. Per the germline V gene, CDR1 is SGDLS and CDR2 is YYNGEE. The CDR3 reads CASSVAPGQHQDL.

The chain combines TRBV30 with TRBJ2-2, with D hard to call. CDR1 and CDR2 from the germline V gene are GTSNPN and SVGIG (reference sequence). The length of the CDR3 is 11 residues. CDR3 bases: TGTGGCCGCCGTCTCACCGGGGAGCTGTTTTTT. It codes for CGRRLTGELFF.

V and J are TRBV30 and TRBJ2-1, with a tentative D call TRBD1 (5 bases). V lost 0 bases and J lost 4, with 7 bases in between. CDR3 length: 13 residues. CDR1 and CDR2 from the germline V gene are GTSNPN and SVGIG (reference sequence). The CDR3 nucleotides read TGTGCCTGGAGTGTCAGGGCTTACAATGAGCAGTTCTTC. It is translated as CAWSVRAYNEQFF. Variable domain in full (rest from reference TRBV30 and TRBJ2-1): SQTIHQWPATLVQPVGSPLSLECTVEGTSNPNLYWYRQAAGRGLQLLFYSVGIGQISSEVPQNLSASRPQDRQFILSSKKLLLSDSGFYLCAWSVRAYNEQFFGPGTRLTVL.

This chain links TRBV11-2 with TRBJ2-4; D is unresolved. The CDR3 has 14 amino acids. V was pared by 3 bases and J by 5 bases, with 11 bases between. CDR1 and CDR2 (germline): SGHAT, FQNNGV. The DNA for the CDR3 is TGTGCCAGCAGCTTTACCACGGTTCAAAACATTCAGTACTTC. Translation gives CASSFTTVQNIQYF.

This clone was recorded once. The chain uses TRBV6-1 and TRBJ1-6; D possibly corresponds to TRBD1 (5 bases). CDR1 and CDR2 from the germline V gene are MNHNS and SASEGT. CDR3 length equals 14 residues. The V gene lost 5 bases and the J gene lost 8 bases, with 13 bases spanning the gap. As DNA, the CDR3 is TGTGCCAGCAGTAGTACAGGCTCCCATTCACCCCTCCACTTT. Translated, it gives CASSSTGSHSPLHF.

The table lists this clone with a few counts. V and J are TRBV6-1 and TRBJ1-5; 7 nucleotides match TRBD1. V lost 4 bases and J lost 7; bases outside the gene matches: 7. The CDR3 is 14 residues long. Germline assignment: CDR1 MNHNS and CDR2 SASEGT. The CDR3 DNA sequence: TGTGCCAGCAGTGGAAAGACAGGGAGGCAGCCCCAGCATTTT. Its translation is CASSGKTGRQPQHF.

This chain uses TRBV2 with TRBJ1-1; a possible D gene is TRBD1 (5 bases). From germline, CDR1 is SNHLY and CDR2 FYNNEI. Trimming took off 1 base at V and 10 bases at J, with 7 bases between the two ends. CDR3 size: 11 residues. CDR3 in DNA: TGTGCCAGCAGTGAAGGGGGGGGAGCTTTCTTT. It encodes CASSEGGGAFF.

The rearrangement uses TRBV25-1 and TRBJ2-5; 12 bases align to TRBD2. With 3 bases clipped from V and 5 bases from J, the junction kept 7 bases outside the gene matches. The CDR3 sequence is 16 residues long. Germline V gene sequence: CDR1 MGHDK, CDR2 SYGVNS. Here the CDR3 DNA reads TGTGCCAGCAGTGAGCCTAGCGGGAGGGCCGATGAGACCCAGTACTTC. This codes for CASSEPSGRADETQYF.

The V call is TRBV11-2, the J call TRBJ1-1; no clear D. The CDR3 loop spans 13 amino acids. Trimming cost V 5 bases and J 5 bases, with 12 bases left between them. Germline assignment: CDR1 SGHAT and CDR2 FQNNGV. The CDR3 protein is CASSPGLGTEAFF. The CDR3 DNA is TGTGCCAGCAGCCCGGGCCTGGGGACTGAAGCTTTCTTT.

The genes are TRBV7-9 and TRBJ2-6; 11 nucleotides line up with TRBD1. The trim removed 4 bases at V and 3 bases at J, leaving 11 bases unmatched. This CDR3 contains 19 residues. Germline V gives CDR1 SEHNR, CDR2 FQNEAQ (reference sequence). CDR3: CASSSHAPDRGLGANVLTF. Written as DNA, the CDR3 is TGTGCCAGCAGCTCTCACGCACCGGACAGGGGGCTTGGGGCCAACGTCCTGACTTTC.

Only a few counts were recorded for this clone. The rearrangement links TRBV4-3 to TRBJ2-1; D unclear. This CDR3 is built from 13 residues. Per the germline V gene, CDR1 is LGHNA and CDR2 is YSLEER. The V end lost 0 bases, the J end lost 4 bases, and 4 bases lay between the germline ends. CDR3 DNA: TGCGCCAGCAGCCAAGAAAGTTACAATGAGCAGTTCTTC. It translates to CASSQESYNEQFF.

The chain uses TRBV2 and TRBJ1-5; D might be TRBD1 (6 bases). The CDR3 has 13 residues. V gave up 8 bases and J gave up 6 bases, with 14 bases separating them. Germline V lookup: CDR1 SNHLY, CDR2 FYNNEI. CDR3 nucleotides: TGTGCCAGCGAAGCGGACAGTCGTCAGCCCCAGCATTTT. Translated, it gives CASEADSRQPQHF.

J is TRBJ2-3 and V is TRBV7-3; no firm D call. The CDR3 totals 15 residues. Looked up from germline, CDR1 is SGHTA and CDR2 is FQGTGA. V was trimmed by 1 base and J by 1 base, leaving 9 bases between them. CDR3 coding DNA: TGTGCCAGCAGCTTAATAGGGCCAGGCACAGATACGCAGTATTTT. Amino acid sequence: CASSLIGPGTDTQYF.

The chain carries TRBV5-1 and TRBJ1-2; 7 nucleotides match TRBD1. V lost 0 bases and J lost 1; bases outside the gene matches: 6. The CDR3 runs to 16 residues. CDR1 and CDR2 (germline): SGHRS, YFSETQ. Here the CDR3 DNA reads TGCGCCAGCAGCTTGGAGGGACAGCCTAATAACTATGGCTACACCTTC. It translates to CASSLEGQPNNYGYTF. The full variable domain, its missing parts supplied by reference TRBV5-1 and TRBJ1-2, is KAGVTQTPRYLIKTRGQQVTLSCSPISGHRSVSWYQQTPGQGLQFLFEYFSETQRNKGNFPGRFSGRQFSNSRSEMNVSTLELGDSALYLCASSLEGQPNNYGYTFGSGTRLTVV.